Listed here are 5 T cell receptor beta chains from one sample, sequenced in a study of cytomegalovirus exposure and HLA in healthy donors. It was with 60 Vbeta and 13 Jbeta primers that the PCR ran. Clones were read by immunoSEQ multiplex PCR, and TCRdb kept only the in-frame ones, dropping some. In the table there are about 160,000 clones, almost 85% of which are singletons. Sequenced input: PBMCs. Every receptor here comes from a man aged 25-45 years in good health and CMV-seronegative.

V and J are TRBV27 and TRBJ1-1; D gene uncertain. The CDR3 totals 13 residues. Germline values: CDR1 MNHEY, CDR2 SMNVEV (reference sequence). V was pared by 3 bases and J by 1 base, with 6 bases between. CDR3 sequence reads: CASSFAGNTEAFF. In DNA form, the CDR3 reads TGTGCCAGCAGTTTCGCAGGGAACACTGAAGCTTTCTTT.

CDR3 region: CASSRLGLAGYEQYF. The CDR3 DNA reads as TGTGCCAGCAGCCGCCTGGGACTAGCGGGCTACGAGCAGTACTTC. V gene TRBV16 combines with J gene TRBJ2-5, with 12 bases fitting TRBD2. The J call may be incorrect, as the DNA end agrees better with TRBJ2-7. The germline gives CDR1 KGHSY, CDR2 FQNENV. The CDR3 length is 15 residues.

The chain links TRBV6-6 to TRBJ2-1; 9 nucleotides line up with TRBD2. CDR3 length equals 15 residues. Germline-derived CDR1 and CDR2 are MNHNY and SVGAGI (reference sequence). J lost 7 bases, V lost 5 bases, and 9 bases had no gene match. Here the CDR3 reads CASSTRGLAGNEQFF. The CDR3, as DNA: TGTGCCAGCAGTACGCGGGGCCTAGCGGGGAATGAGCAGTTCTTC.

CDR3 protein: CASSGQLMNTEAFF. DNA of the CDR3: TGTGCCAGCAGTGGACAGTTGATGAACACTGAAGCTTTCTTT. The chain links TRBV6-1 to TRBJ1-1; D is possibly TRBD1 (5 bases). Germline CDR1 MNHNS, CDR2 SASEGT. This CDR3 is built from 14 residues. V dropped 4 bases and J dropped 0 bases, with 9 bases sitting between them.

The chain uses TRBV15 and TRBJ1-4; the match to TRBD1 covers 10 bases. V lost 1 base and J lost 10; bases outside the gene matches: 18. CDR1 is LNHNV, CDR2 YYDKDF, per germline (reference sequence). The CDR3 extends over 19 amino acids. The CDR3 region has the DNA TGTGCCACCAGCAGAGCAACCCCGGGACAGGGGCCAACAGGGGGAAAACTGTTTTTT. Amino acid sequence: CATSRATPGQGPTGGKLFF. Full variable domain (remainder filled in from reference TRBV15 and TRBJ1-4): DAMVIQNPRYQVTQFGKPVTLSCSQTLNHNVMYWYQQKSSQAPKLLFHYYDKDFNNEADTPDNFQSRRPNTSFCFLDIRSPGLGDTAMYLCATSRATPGQGPTGGKLFFGSGTQLSVL.